This TCR beta chain was obtained from a study of HIV-infected patients and healthy controls. Reverse transcription used around 500 ng RNA and constant-region primers for alpha and beta. Alpha and beta chain libraries were made separately by chain-specific third strand synthesis with multiplexing indices. TCRdb itself ran the 5' RACE reads through MiXCR, one entry per CDR3 protein. The data show approximately 7,700 distinct CDR3 sequences, 6.1% seen once. In the case of this clonotype: Its antigen remains unidentified.

Findings of the study overall: The study did not determine the donors' HLA types.

The CDR3 has 15 amino acids. Germline V gene data show CDR1 as MNHNY and CDR2 as SVGAGI (reference sequence). Unmatched junction bases numbered 3, after V lost 0 bases and J lost 4 bases. All unsorted peripheral T cells were captured because whole blood was used without fractionation. The source material was blood, sampled before antiretroviral therapy. The V call is TRBV6-6, the J call TRBJ1-5; 7 bases match TRBD1. This TCR was recovered from an adult with HIV infection. CDR3 sequence reads: CASSYSSRGNQPQHF. The CDR3 nucleotides are TGTGCCAGCAGTTACTCCAGCAGGGGGAATCAGCCCCAGCATTTT.